Listed below are T cell receptor beta chains from one sample, sequenced in a study of T cell responses to AZD1222 COVID-19 vaccine. Clones were read by immunoSEQ multiplex PCR, and TCRdb kept only the in-frame ones, dropping some. The data contain roughly 99,000 clones, nearly 90% of them singletons. This specimen consisted of peripheral blood, obtained 28 days after the second AZD1222 dose. The receptor set was obtained from an adult who received the AZD1222 COVID-19 vaccine. Both conserved end residues are part of each CDR3. A D gene is named only where the DNA matches it firmly. Rows give clone size only sometimes, using once, few, many, or a class for an expanded clone.

d_call	clone_size	v_call	j_call	cdr3_aa	cdr3_nt
TRBD1	NA	TRBV11-3	TRBJ1-1	CASSPGQGGTEAFF	TGTGCCAGCAGCCCCGGACAGGGCGGCACTGAAGCTTTCTTT
NA	NA	TRBV7-9	TRBJ1-3	CASSPLTVGSGNTIYF	TGTGCCAGCAGCCCATTGACAGTAGGCTCTGGAAACACCATATATTTT
NA	NA	TRBV28	TRBJ2-7	CASVRWGSYEQYF	TGTGCCAGCGTCCGGTGGGGATCCTACGAGCAGTACTTC
NA	NA	TRBV3-1/TRBV3-2	TRBJ2-7	CASSQDFSWSSYEQYF	TGTGCCAGCAGCCAAGATTTCTCTTGGTCGTCCTACGAGCAGTACTTC
TRBD1	NA	TRBV19	TRBJ1-1	CASSRGQGVMNTEAFF	TGTGCCAGTAGTAGGGGACAGGGGGTGATGAACACTGAAGCTTTCTTT
NA	NA	TRBV4-3	TRBJ1-3	CASSQGASGNTIYF	TGCGCCAGCAGCCAGGGTGCCTCTGGAAACACCATATATTTT
NA	once	TRBV19	TRBJ1-5	CASSTVLNQPQHF	TGTGCCAGTAGTACGGTTCTCAATCAGCCCCAGCATTTT
TRBD1	NA	TRBV19	TRBJ2-5	CASSHRAGQGGETQYF	TGTGCCAGTAGCCATCGAGCGGGACAGGGTGGCGAGACCCAGTACTTC
NA	NA	TRBV18	TRBJ2-7	CASSPRDGAYEQYF	TGTGCCAGCTCACCCCGGGACGGAGCCTACGAGCAGTACTTC
TRBD1	once	TRBV27	TRBJ1-1	CASSPGTGGLNTEAFF	TGTGCCAGCAGTCCTGGGACAGGGGGCCTGAACACTGAAGCTTTCTTT
NA	NA	TRBV16	TRBJ1-5	CASSQPEGTSSVQPQHF	TGTGCCAGCAGCCAACCGGAGGGGACATCGAGCGTTCAGCCCCAGCATTTT
NA	NA	TRBV4-1	TRBJ2-2	CASSQKEGPTGELFF	TGCGCCAGCAGCCAAAAAGAGGGTCCCACCGGGGAGCTGTTTTTT
TRBD2	NA	TRBV19	TRBJ2-3	CASSISGLAGGTDTQYF	TGTGCCAGTAGTATCAGCGGACTAGCGGGGGGCACAGATACGCAGTATTTT
TRBD2	NA	TRBV4-3	TRBJ2-1	CASSQSAGLAGGYYNEQFF	TGCGCCAGCAGCCAATCCGCGGGACTAGCGGGGGGCTATTACAATGAGCAGTTCTTC
TRBD1	NA	TRBV27	TRBJ2-1	CASSFSTGGNEQFF	TGTGCCAGCAGTTTTTCGACAGGGGGCAATGAGCAGTTCTTC
TRBD1	NA	TRBV7-3	TRBJ1-2	CASSFGTGLAGYTF	TGTGCCAGCAGCTTCGGGACAGGGTTGGCTGGCTACACCTTC
NA	NA	TRBV9	TRBJ1-1	CASSERPGVGGTEAFF	TGTGCCAGCAGCGAGCGCCCAGGGGTCGGGGGCACTGAAGCTTTCTTT
TRBD1	few	TRBV28	TRBJ1-1	CASSLGTGFTEAFF	TGTGCCAGCAGTTTGGGGACAGGGTTCACTGAAGCTTTCTTT
NA	NA	TRBV29-1	TRBJ1-2	CSVEDLPQAYGYTF	TGCAGCGTTGAAGATCTCCCGCAGGCCTATGGCTACACCTTC
NA	NA	TRBV6-1	TRBJ1-3	CASSDGAGNTIYF	TGTGCCAGCAGTGACGGGGCTGGAAACACCATATATTTT
NA	NA	TRBV28	TRBJ1-2	CASRTNYGYTF	TGTGCCAGCCGGACTAACTATGGCTACACCTTC
TRBD1	NA	TRBV5-4	TRBJ1-1	CASSGPTGGTEAFF	TGTGCCAGCAGCGGTCCGACAGGGGGCACTGAAGCTTTCTTT
NA	NA	TRBV7-2	TRBJ2-7	CASSLGGGAGYF	TGTGCCAGCAGCTTAGGCGGCGGGGCGGGGTACTTC
TRBD1	NA	TRBV11-2	TRBJ1-4	CASSMTGVDEKLFF	TGTGCCAGCAGCATGACAGGGGTCGATGAAAAACTGTTTTTT
NA	NA	TRBV4-2	TRBJ2-7	CASSQDLPYEQYF	TGTGCCAGCAGCCAAGATTTACCCTACGAGCAGTACTTC
NA	NA	TRBV24-1	TRBJ2-5	CATSDWGQGGKETQYF	TGTGCCACCAGTGATTGGGGGCAGGGGGGGAAGGAGACCCAGTACTTC
NA	NA	TRBV6-5	TRBJ1-1	CASSLSSRNTEAFF	TGTGCCAGCAGTTTATCTTCCAGGAACACTGAAGCTTTCTTT
TRBD1	NA	TRBV6-2/TRBV6-3	TRBJ1-2	CASSLRQGSYGYTF	TGTGCCAGCAGTTTAAGACAGGGGAGCTATGGCTACACCTTC
TRBD1	NA	TRBV5-5	TRBJ2-3	CASSIPTGAADTQYF	TGTGCCAGCAGCATACCGACAGGGGCAGCGGATACGCAGTATTTT
TRBD1	NA	TRBV4-1	TRBJ2-3	CASSQGFGTGGTDTQYF	TGCGCCAGCAGCCAGGGATTCGGGACAGGGGGCACAGATACGCAGTATTTT
NA	NA	TRBV29-1	TRBJ1-1	CSARPGQGMNTEAFF	TGCAGCGCCCGCCCTGGCCAGGGGATGAACACTGAAGCTTTCTTT
NA	NA	TRBV6-5	TRBJ1-5	CAGQGSGNQPQHF	TGTGCCGGCCAAGGTAGCGGGAATCAGCCCCAGCATTTT
TRBD1	NA	TRBV19	TRBJ1-1	CASSIDPPDRAAFF	TGTGCCAGTAGTATCGACCCTCCCGACAGGGCGGCTTTCTTT
NA	NA	TRBV28	TRBJ1-2	CASSPTPTGYGYTF	TGTGCCAGCAGTCCCACCCCGACAGGCTATGGCTACACCTTC
NA	NA	TRBV3-1/TRBV3-2	TRBJ1-1	CASSSTLSLAFF	TGTGCCAGCAGCAGCACGCTGTCCTTGGCTTTCTTT
NA	few	TRBV6-6	TRBJ1-4	CASSSLIGNEKLFF	TGTGCCAGCAGCTCCCTAATCGGAAATGAAAAACTGTTTTTT
NA	NA	TRBV10-3	TRBJ2-5	CAISGSQETQYF	TGTGCCATCAGCGGGAGCCAAGAGACCCAGTACTTC
TRBD1	few	TRBV7-3	TRBJ2-1	CASSSGTGGTSEQFF	TGTGCCAGCAGCTCAGGGACAGGCGGAACAAGTGAGCAGTTCTTC
TRBD1	NA	TRBV5-5	TRBJ1-5	CASSSGRQGGNQPQHF	TGTGCCAGCAGCTCTGGCCGACAGGGCGGCAATCAGCCCCAGCATTTT
TRBD1	NA	TRBV29-1	TRBJ1-1	CSVAVGQGTEAFF	TGCAGCGTTGCCGTTGGACAGGGCACTGAAGCTTTCTTT